Listed below are T cell receptor beta chains from one sample, sequenced in a study of beta chain features in type 1 diabetes. Assay: immunoSEQ multiplex PCR; the TCRdb copy retains only in-frame clones and omits some. The sample holds under 350,000 clones, more than 13% seen once. The sequencing sample was made of naive CD4+ T cells from blood. The receptors derive from a man younger than 45 with type 1 diabetes. CDR3s include the opening cysteine and the closing phenylalanine or tryptophan. Fields, in order: CDR3 DNA, CDR3 protein, D gene, clone size, V gene, J gene. D genes are given only for firm matches. Clone size is stated in some rows and not others, as once, few, many or a class when expanded.

cdr3_nt: TGTGCCAGCAGCCAATCGGCCCAGGGGAAGGGAAACACCATATATTTT; cdr3_aa: CASSQSAQGKGNTIYF; d_call: .; clone_size: .; v_call: TRBV16; j_call: TRBJ1-3
cdr3_nt: TGTGCCAGCAGCTTAGCCCGGACATTCGGGCGGAAACTGTTTTTT; cdr3_aa: CASSLARTFGRKLFF; d_call: .; clone_size: .; v_call: TRBV11-2; j_call: TRBJ1-4
cdr3_nt: TGTGCCAGCAGCGTAGCATCGGGACTAGCGGTAAATGAGCAGTTCTTC; cdr3_aa: CASSVASGLAVNEQFF; d_call: TRBD2; clone_size: .; v_call: TRBV9; j_call: TRBJ2-1
cdr3_nt: TGTGCCAGCAGCCCCCGGGACAGGGAACCCTATGGCTACACCTTC; cdr3_aa: CASSPRDREPYGYTF; d_call: TRBD1; clone_size: .; v_call: TRBV7-9; j_call: TRBJ1-2
cdr3_nt: TGTGCCACCAGCAGAGATACAGGCCAGGCATCCTACGAGCAGTACTTC; cdr3_aa: CATSRDTGQASYEQYF; d_call: .; clone_size: .; v_call: TRBV15; j_call: TRBJ2-7
cdr3_nt: TGTGCCAGCAGTCTGACAGGGGATGAGCAGTACTTC; cdr3_aa: CASSLTGDEQYF; d_call: TRBD1; clone_size: .; v_call: TRBV6-6; j_call: TRBJ2-7
cdr3_nt: TGTGCCATCAGTAAGGGACTAGCGGGATTTGAGGATACGCAGTATTTT; cdr3_aa: CAISKGLAGFEDTQYF; d_call: TRBD2; clone_size: .; v_call: TRBV10-3; j_call: TRBJ2-3
cdr3_nt: TGTGCCAGCAGTTCCCCGGGGGGAGGCGACGAGCAGTACTTC; cdr3_aa: CASSSPGGGDEQYF; d_call: TRBD2; clone_size: few; v_call: TRBV28; j_call: TRBJ2-7
cdr3_nt: TGTGCCAGCAGCTTATTAGGGCTAGCGGCTCAAGAGACCCAGTACTTC; cdr3_aa: CASSLLGLAAQETQYF; d_call: TRBD2; clone_size: few; v_call: TRBV7-9; j_call: TRBJ2-5
cdr3_nt: TGTGCCAGCAGCTTAGGAGCCCACTACGAGCAGTACTTC; cdr3_aa: CASSLGAHYEQYF; d_call: .; clone_size: .; v_call: TRBV7-3; j_call: TRBJ2-7
cdr3_nt: TGCGCCAGCAGCGAACTAGAAGGCTACGAGCAGTACTTC; cdr3_aa: CASSELEGYEQYF; d_call: .; clone_size: few; v_call: TRBV5-1; j_call: TRBJ2-7
cdr3_nt: TGTGCCAGCAGCCAAGTGCCTACTAGCGGGAGTACCTACGAGCAGTACTTC; cdr3_aa: CASSQVPTSGSTYEQYF; d_call: TRBD2; clone_size: few; v_call: TRBV4-2; j_call: TRBJ2-7
cdr3_nt: TGTGCCAGCAGCTCCTATGACAGGGACACTGAAGCTTTCTTT; cdr3_aa: CASSSYDRDTEAFF; d_call: TRBD1; clone_size: .; v_call: TRBV18; j_call: TRBJ1-1
cdr3_nt: TGTGCCAGTAGTATTACTAGCGGGAGAGGAGAGACCCAGTACTTC; cdr3_aa: CASSITSGRGETQYF; d_call: TRBD2; clone_size: .; v_call: TRBV19; j_call: TRBJ2-5
cdr3_nt: TGTGCCAGCAGCGTCTCGCGTTCTGCGGGGGGGGATGGCTACACCTTC; cdr3_aa: CASSVSRSAGGDGYTF; d_call: .; clone_size: few; v_call: TRBV9; j_call: TRBJ1-2
cdr3_nt: TGTGCCAGCAGCTTAAAAGCGGGAGGGAACATTCAGTACTTC; cdr3_aa: CASSLKAGGNIQYF; d_call: TRBD2; clone_size: few; v_call: TRBV7-2; j_call: TRBJ2-4
cdr3_nt: TGTGCCAGCAGCGTAGCTGGGGGGGGTGAAGCTTTCTTT; cdr3_aa: CASSVAGGGEAFF; d_call: .; clone_size: .; v_call: TRBV9; j_call: TRBJ1-1
cdr3_nt: TGCAGCGTGCCGGACAGGTTTGGAAACACCATATATTTT; cdr3_aa: CSVPDRFGNTIYF; d_call: TRBD1; clone_size: .; v_call: TRBV29-1; j_call: TRBJ1-3
cdr3_nt: TGCGCCAGCAGCCAAGACCCCGGTCGTCGGCTGTTTTTT; cdr3_aa: CASSQDPGRRLFF; d_call: .; clone_size: few; v_call: TRBV4-3; j_call: TRBJ2-2
cdr3_nt: TGTGCCAGCAAGTTAAGCCAGGGGTACTACGAGCAGTACTTC; cdr3_aa: CASKLSQGYYEQYF; d_call: .; clone_size: few; v_call: TRBV6-1; j_call: TRBJ2-7
cdr3_nt: TGCGCCAGCAGCTTAGAACAGGGGGCATGGAACCCCTACAATGAGCAGTTCTTC; cdr3_aa: CASSLEQGAWNPYNEQFF; d_call: TRBD1; clone_size: few; v_call: TRBV5-1; j_call: TRBJ2-1
cdr3_nt: TGTGCCAGCAGCCCCGGGACAGGGTTCGGAAACACCATATATTTT; cdr3_aa: CASSPGTGFGNTIYF; d_call: TRBD1; clone_size: .; v_call: TRBV7-3; j_call: TRBJ1-3
cdr3_nt: TGCGCCAGCAGCCTTAAGACAGGCTGGGCTGAAGCTTTCTTT; cdr3_aa: CASSLKTGWAEAFF; d_call: .; clone_size: .; v_call: TRBV4-1; j_call: TRBJ1-1
cdr3_nt: TGTGCCAGCAGGACAGGGGGCTCCTACGAGCAGTACTTC; cdr3_aa: CASRTGGSYEQYF; d_call: TRBD1; clone_size: few; v_call: TRBV2; j_call: TRBJ2-7
cdr3_nt: TGTGCCACCCGGGACAGGGGATTAAAAGCTTTCTTT; cdr3_aa: CATRDRGLKAFF; d_call: TRBD1; clone_size: once; v_call: TRBV11-1; j_call: TRBJ1-1
cdr3_nt: TGTGCCAGCACAGCCGGGGGAGGCGTTAACTATGGCTACACCTTC; cdr3_aa: CASTAGGGVNYGYTF; d_call: .; clone_size: few; v_call: TRBV28; j_call: TRBJ1-2
cdr3_nt: TGCAGCGTTGACGAGGGAGATCGGTTCATGAACACTGAAGCTTTCTTT; cdr3_aa: CSVDEGDRFMNTEAFF; d_call: .; clone_size: .; v_call: TRBV29-1; j_call: TRBJ1-1
cdr3_nt: TGTGCCAGCAGCTTGGGACTGTACAATGAGCAGTTCTTC; cdr3_aa: CASSLGLYNEQFF; d_call: .; clone_size: few; v_call: TRBV5-4; j_call: TRBJ2-1
cdr3_nt: TGTGCCAGTAGTCTTCGGCGGCAGAACACTGAAGCTTTCTTT; cdr3_aa: CASSLRRQNTEAFF; d_call: .; clone_size: .; v_call: TRBV19; j_call: TRBJ1-1
cdr3_nt: TGTGCCAGCAGCCCATTGGGACAGAGGGCTGAAGCTTTCTTT; cdr3_aa: CASSPLGQRAEAFF; d_call: TRBD1; clone_size: .; v_call: TRBV5-6; j_call: TRBJ1-1
cdr3_nt: TGTGCCAGCAGTTCCGGGGTTACGGCCACTGAAGCTTTCTTT; cdr3_aa: CASSSGVTATEAFF; d_call: .; clone_size: .; v_call: TRBV7-3; j_call: TRBJ1-1